This TCR beta chain was documented in a study of molecular identifiers for immune sequencing clone quantification. The use of previously described methods and listed TCR primers produced the bulk TCR libraries. MiXCR, applied by TCRdb to the PCR reads, yields one record per CDR3 protein. The profile shows about 97,000 distinct CDR3 sequences, 35% of them singletons. Study outcomes and limitations: Highly expanded clone sizes could be underestimated by identical TCR molecules that share a barcode.

The CDR3 covers 16 residues. V lost 5 bases to trimming and J lost 5 bases; unmatched junction nucleotides: 13. The germline V gene has CDR1 SGHVS and CDR2 FNYEAQ. Only a few counts were recorded for this clonotype. Its antigen is unknown. This sequence joins TRBV7-6 and TRBJ2-7; 9 bases are shared with TRBD1. The sample taken for sequencing was naive CD8+ T cells from blood, with Jurkat cell RNA spiked in. Stated subset: FACS-sorted CD8+CD4-CCR7+CD45RA+ naive T cells. The TCR sequence derives from a human donor in good health. Some libraries in this study had Jurkat cell RNA spiked in. In DNA, the CDR3 is TGTGCCAGCAGCATATCCGTACAGGGGGCGAACGACGAGCAGTACTTC. Protein: CASSISVQGANDEQYF.